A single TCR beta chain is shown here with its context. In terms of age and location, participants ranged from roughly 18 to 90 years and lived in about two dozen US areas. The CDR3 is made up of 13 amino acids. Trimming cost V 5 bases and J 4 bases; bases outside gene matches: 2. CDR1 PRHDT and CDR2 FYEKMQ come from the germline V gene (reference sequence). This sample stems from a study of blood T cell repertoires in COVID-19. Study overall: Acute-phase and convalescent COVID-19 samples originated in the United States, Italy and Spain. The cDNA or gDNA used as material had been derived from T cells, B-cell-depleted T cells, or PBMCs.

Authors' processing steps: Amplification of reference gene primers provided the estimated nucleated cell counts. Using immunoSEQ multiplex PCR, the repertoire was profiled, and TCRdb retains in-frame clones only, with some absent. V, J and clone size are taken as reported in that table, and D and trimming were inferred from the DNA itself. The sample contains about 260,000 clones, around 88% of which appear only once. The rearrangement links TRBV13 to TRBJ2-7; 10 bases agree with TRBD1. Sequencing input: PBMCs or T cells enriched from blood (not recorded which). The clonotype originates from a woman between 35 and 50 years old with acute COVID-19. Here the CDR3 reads CASSLDRGYEQYV. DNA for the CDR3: TGTGCCAGCAGCCTGGACAGGGGGTACGAGCAGTACGTC.